The sequence of this T cell receptor (beta chain) was determined in a study of shared clonotypes between healthy human individuals. TCRdb's copy holds only in-frame clones and misses some; the assay was immunoSEQ multiplex PCR. The table records some 2 million clones, less than 95% of them present only once. CD45RO-negative, CCR7-selected cells formed the naive CD8 fraction, which excluded terminally differentiated effector memory CD45RA+ cells. The material sequenced was naive CD8+ T cells sorted from blood. The TCR comes from a man between 18 and 29 years old in good health.

The CDR3 nucleotides read TGTGCCAGCAGTTATCCAGGGGGCGGGGGCGAGCAGTACTTC. The encoded protein is CASSYPGGGGEQYF. The chain recombines TRBV28 with TRBJ2-7, with D possibly matching TRBD1 (8 bases). Germline assignment: CDR1 MDHEN and CDR2 SYDVKM. V lost 4 bases and J lost 6, with 16 bases in between. CDR3 length equals 14 residues.